Detailed here is one TCR beta chain. The antigen is undetermined. The assay was immunoSEQ multiplex PCR, and TCRdb's table has in-frame clones only and misses some. This table holds roughly 15,000 clones, 70% found once. V shed 4 bases and J shed 0 bases, with 20 bases lying between them. The germline V gene has CDR1 SGHDT and CDR2 YYEEEE. This CDR3 comprises 18 residues. These data belong to a study of OX40 agonist ivuxolimab in advanced cancers. Study-wide points: Both CD4+ and CD8+ T cell populations in blood had undergone clonal expansion by week 6 at 0.1 to 3.0 mg/kg.

Source: CD4+ or CD8+ T cells sorted from blood, taken in a trial of the OX40 agonist ivuxolimab. The rearrangement joins TRBV5-6 to TRBJ1-5; possible D gene TRBD1, 6 bases. The receptor's source is an adult with an advanced solid tumor such as melanoma, head and neck, liver or kidney cancer. CDR3 DNA: TGTGCCAGCAGCCCGGATTACAACAGGGACTATAGCAATCAGCCCCAGCATTTT. This gives the protein CASSPDYNRDYSNQPQHF.